A single sample is the source of the 4 T cell receptor beta chains below, sequenced in a study of regulatory T cells in long-lasting Graves disease. Investigators prepared the TCR beta libraries by applying iRepertoire HTBI primers and Arm-PCR of CDR3 regions. Via MiXCR, TCRdb re-called the multiplex PCR reads, giving one row per CDR3 protein. The sample has some 330,000 distinct CDR3 sequences, about 11% seen once. Time point denoted: newly diagnosed GD, antithyroid drugs for less than 3 months. With RNA extracted from PBMCs as input, the TCR library was made. These data were also filed under a second study, of T cells in Graves' hyperthyroidism and ophthalmopathy.

Specimen: peripheral blood mononuclear cells (PBMCs), collected at new diagnosis, from a patient treated with antithyroid drugs. The receptors were gathered from a woman aged 18-35 years with Graves disease.

The V and J genes are TRBV4-1 and TRBJ2-5; weak D call: TRBD1 (5 bases). The ends were cut back, 4 bases at V and 5 bases at J, with 20 bases in the middle. Germline lookup yields CDR1 MGHRA and CDR2 YSYEKL. The CDR3 runs to 16 residues. CDR3 loop: CASSPHQGRAGETQYF. The CDR3 DNA reads TGCGCCAGCAGCCCCCATCAGGGAAGGGCTGGGGAGACCCAGTACTTC.

This clonotype turned up a few times. This sequence joins TRBV18 and TRBJ2-6, with TRBD2 as a possible D gene (5 bases). The CDR3 sequence is 16 residues long. Looked up from germline, CDR1 is KGHSH and CDR2 is LQKENI. V gave up 1 base and J gave up 0 bases, with 7 bases separating them. The CDR3 sequence is CASSPLRGSGANVLTF. CDR3 coding DNA: TGTGCCAGCTCACCACTACGGGGCTCTGGGGCCAACGTCCTGACTTTC.

This clonotype was detected ten times or more. This chain uses TRBV3-1 with TRBJ2-3; D is unresolved. From germline, CDR1 is LGHDT and CDR2 YNNKEL (reference sequence). V was shortened by 0 bases and J by 1 base, with 5 bases between the two germline ends. This CDR3 comprises 14 residues. The CDR3 sequence: CASSQDPRTDTQYF. The CDR3 nucleotides read TGTGCCAGCAGCCAAGATCCGCGCACAGATACGCAGTATTTT.

This clonotype was picked up many times. The V call is TRBV2, the J call TRBJ2-3; D gene unclear. The V gene lost 8 bases and the J gene lost 3 bases, with 18 bases spanning the gap. The germline V gene encodes CDR1 SNHLY and CDR2 FYNNEI. CDR3 length: 15 residues. In DNA, the CDR3 is TGTGCCAGCGTTAGACCGTCACTCCGAACAGATACGCAGTATTTT. It codes for CASVRPSLRTDTQYF.